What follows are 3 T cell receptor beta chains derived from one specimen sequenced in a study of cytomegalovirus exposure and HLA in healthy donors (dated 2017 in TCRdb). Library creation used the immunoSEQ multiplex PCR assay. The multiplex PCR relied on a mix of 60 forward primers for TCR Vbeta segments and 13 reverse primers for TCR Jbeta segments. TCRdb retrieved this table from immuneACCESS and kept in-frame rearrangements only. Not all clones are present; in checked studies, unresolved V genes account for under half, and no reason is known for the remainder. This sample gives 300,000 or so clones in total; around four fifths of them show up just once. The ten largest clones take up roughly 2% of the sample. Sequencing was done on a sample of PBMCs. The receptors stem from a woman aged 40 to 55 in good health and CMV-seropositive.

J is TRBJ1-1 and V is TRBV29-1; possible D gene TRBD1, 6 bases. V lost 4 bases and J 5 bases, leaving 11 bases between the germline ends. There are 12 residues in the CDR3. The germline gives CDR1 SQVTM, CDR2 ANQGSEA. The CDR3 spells CSVGAGETEAFF. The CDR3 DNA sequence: TGCAGCGTTGGGGCAGGGGAAACTGAAGCTTTCTTT.

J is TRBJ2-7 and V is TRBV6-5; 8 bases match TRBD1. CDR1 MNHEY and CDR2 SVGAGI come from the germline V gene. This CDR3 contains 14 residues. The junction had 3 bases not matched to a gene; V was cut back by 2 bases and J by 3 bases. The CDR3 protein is CASSYRDRGYEQYF. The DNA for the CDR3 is TGTGCCAGCAGTTACCGAGACAGGGGCTACGAGCAGTACTTC.

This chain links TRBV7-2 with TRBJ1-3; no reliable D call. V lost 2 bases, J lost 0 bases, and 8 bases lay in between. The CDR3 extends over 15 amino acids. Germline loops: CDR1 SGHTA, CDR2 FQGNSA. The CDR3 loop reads CASSLQTGSGNTIYF. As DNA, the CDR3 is TGTGCCAGCAGCTTACAGACGGGCTCTGGAAACACCATATATTTT.